This T cell receptor (beta chain) was recovered during a study of lymphopenia after photon versus proton radiotherapy. Study-level points and caveats: Under photons, naive T cells and diversity fell while effector/memory populations rose.

For this clone: What it binds is not known.

TCRdb keeps only in-frame clones here, not all; method: immunoSEQ multiplex PCR. The sample has about 16,000 clones, 75% to 90% seen once; the top ten hold 55% to 70%. Trimming took 0 bases from V and 2 from J, leaving 11 bases between them. The germline CDR1 and CDR2 sequences are SGHVS and FNYEAQ. CDR3 length: 16 residues. This TCR derives from a woman aged 60 to 75 with cholangiocarcinoma. Some clones in this sample may be carry-over from other donors' samples. The input for sequencing was peripheral blood, taken from a patient treated with proton-based radiotherapy. This chain joins TRBV7-6 and TRBJ2-1, with D maybe TRBD2 (6 bases). The CDR3 bases are TGTGCCAGCAGCTTAGCCGGGGGAGAAACCTACAATGAGCAGTTCTTC. Amino acid sequence: CASSLAGGETYNEQFF.